This T cell receptor beta chain was sequenced for a study of PD-1 blockade in classical Hodgkin lymphoma. Study-wide results and caveats: By C4D1, CD4+ diversity increased significantly, especially in complete responders. Baseline diversity was lower in partial responders and progressors than complete responders. The study reported lower baseline TCR diversity in newly diagnosed patients than in healthy donors.

Autologous stem cell transplantation was followed by relapse in every patient, and brentuximab vedotin exposure varied. Assay used: immunoSEQ multiplex PCR; TCRdb lists only in-frame clones, some missing. The sample shows 90,000 to 120,000 clones, approximately 90% of them seen only once. For this clone: Its target is unknown.

Germline-derived CDR1 and CDR2 are SGHRS and YFSETQ. The trim removed 9 bases at V and 3 bases at J, leaving 10 bases unmatched. The CDR3 totals 14 residues. Material: peripheral blood mononuclear cells (PBMCs), obtained before the second cycle of nivolumab. This TCR was recovered from a human donor with classical Hodgkin lymphoma. This chain links TRBV5-1 with TRBJ2-3; 7 positions match TRBD1. CDR3 in DNA: TGCGCCACCCCCCAGGACAGGAAAACAGATACGCAGTATTTT. Translation gives CATPQDRKTDTQYF.